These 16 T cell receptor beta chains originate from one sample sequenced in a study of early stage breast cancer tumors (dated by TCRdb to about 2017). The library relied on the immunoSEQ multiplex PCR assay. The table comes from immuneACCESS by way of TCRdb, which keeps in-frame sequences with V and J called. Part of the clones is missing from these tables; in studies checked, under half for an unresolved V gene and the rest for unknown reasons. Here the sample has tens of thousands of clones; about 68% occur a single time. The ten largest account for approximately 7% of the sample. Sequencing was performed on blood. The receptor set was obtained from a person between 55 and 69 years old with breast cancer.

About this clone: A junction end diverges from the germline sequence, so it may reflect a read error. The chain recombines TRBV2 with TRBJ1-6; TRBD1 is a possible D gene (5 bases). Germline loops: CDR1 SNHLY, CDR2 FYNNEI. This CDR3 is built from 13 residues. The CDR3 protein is CASSEGRLWDVDF. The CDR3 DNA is TGTGCCAGCAGTGAAGGACGTCTCTGGGACGTAGACTTT.

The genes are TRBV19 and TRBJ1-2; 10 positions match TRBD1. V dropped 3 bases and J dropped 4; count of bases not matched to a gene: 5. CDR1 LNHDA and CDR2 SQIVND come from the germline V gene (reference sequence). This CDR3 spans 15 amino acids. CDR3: CASSILTGGIYGYTF. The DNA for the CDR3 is TGTGCCAGTAGTATTCTGACAGGGGGCATCTATGGCTACACCTTC. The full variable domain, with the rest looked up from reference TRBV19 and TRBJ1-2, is DGGITQSPKYLFRKEGQNVTLSCEQNLNHDAMYWYRQDPGQGLRLIYYSQIVNDFQKGDIAEGYSVSREKKESFPLTVTSAQKNPTAFYLCASSILTGGIYGYTFGSGTRLTVV.

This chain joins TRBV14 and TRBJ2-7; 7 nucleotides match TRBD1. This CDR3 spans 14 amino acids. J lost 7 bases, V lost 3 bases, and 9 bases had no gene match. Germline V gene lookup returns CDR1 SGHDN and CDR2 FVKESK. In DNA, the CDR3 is TGTGCCAGCAGCCATATCAACAGGGGAGTAGAGCAGTACTTC. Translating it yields CASSHINRGVEQYF.

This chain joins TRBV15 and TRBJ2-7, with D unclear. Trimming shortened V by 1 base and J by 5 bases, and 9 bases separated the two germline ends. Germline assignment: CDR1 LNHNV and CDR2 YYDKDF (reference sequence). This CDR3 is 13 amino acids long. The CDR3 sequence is CATSRGLVDEQYF. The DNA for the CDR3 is TGTGCCACCAGCAGAGGTTTGGTTGACGAGCAGTACTTC.

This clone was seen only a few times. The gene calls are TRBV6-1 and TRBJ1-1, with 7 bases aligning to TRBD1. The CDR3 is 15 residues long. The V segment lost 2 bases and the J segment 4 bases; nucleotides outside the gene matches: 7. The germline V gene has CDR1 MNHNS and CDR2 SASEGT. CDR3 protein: CASSEWAGGITEAFF. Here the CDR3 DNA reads TGTGCCAGCAGTGAATGGGCAGGGGGTATCACTGAAGCTTTCTTT.

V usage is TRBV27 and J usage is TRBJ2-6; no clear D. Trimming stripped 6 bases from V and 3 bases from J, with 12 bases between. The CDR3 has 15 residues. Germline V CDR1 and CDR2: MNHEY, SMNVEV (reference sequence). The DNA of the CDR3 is TGTGCCAGCAGCCCTTTTTTCGGTGGGGCCAACGTCCTGACTTTC. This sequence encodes CASSPFFGGANVLTF.

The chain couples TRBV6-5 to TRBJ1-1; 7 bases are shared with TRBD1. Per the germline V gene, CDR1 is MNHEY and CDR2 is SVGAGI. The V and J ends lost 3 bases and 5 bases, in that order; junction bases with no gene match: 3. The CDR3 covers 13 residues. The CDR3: CASSYQGQTEAFF. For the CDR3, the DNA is TGTGCCAGCAGTTATCAGGGACAGACTGAAGCTTTCTTT.

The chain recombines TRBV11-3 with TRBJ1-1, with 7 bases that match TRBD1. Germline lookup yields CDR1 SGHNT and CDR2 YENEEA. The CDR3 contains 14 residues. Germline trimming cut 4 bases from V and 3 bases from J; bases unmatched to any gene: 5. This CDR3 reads CASSSRTGDTEAFF. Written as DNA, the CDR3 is TGTGCCAGCAGCTCGCGTACAGGGGACACTGAAGCTTTCTTT.

CDR3 DNA sequence: TGCGCCAGCAGTGAGGAGGGCGGGCTTCCCTACGAGCAGTACTTC. Amino acid sequence: CASSEEGGLPYEQYF. The gene calls are TRBV10-1 and TRBJ2-7, with a tentative D call TRBD2 (5 bases). Germline CDR1 reads WNHNN; CDR2 reads SYGVQD (reference sequence). The CDR3 spans 15 residues. V lost 2 bases, J lost 2 bases, and 13 bases lay in between.

In nucleotides, the CDR3 is TGTGCCAGCAGTGACGAGGCGGGGGGCTACAATGAGCAGTTCTTC. This gives the protein CASSDEAGGYNEQFF. This chain connects TRBV6-4 to TRBJ2-1; 8 nucleotides match TRBD2. The V gene's germline CDR1 is MRHNA and CDR2 SNTAGT. The V gene end was trimmed by 2 bases and the J gene end by 3 bases; junction bases not matched to a gene: 3. The CDR3 contains 15 residues.

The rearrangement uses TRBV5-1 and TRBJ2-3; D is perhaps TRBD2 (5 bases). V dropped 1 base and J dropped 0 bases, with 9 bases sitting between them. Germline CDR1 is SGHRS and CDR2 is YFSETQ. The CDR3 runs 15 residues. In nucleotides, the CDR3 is TGCGCCAGCAGCTTGCGGACTTCTAGCACAGATACGCAGTATTTT. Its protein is CASSLRTSSTDTQYF.

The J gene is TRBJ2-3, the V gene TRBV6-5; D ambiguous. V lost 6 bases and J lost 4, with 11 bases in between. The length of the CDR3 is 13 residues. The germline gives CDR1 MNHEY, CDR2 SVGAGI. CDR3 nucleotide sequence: TGTGCCAGCAGGGGGTTCCCCGCAGATACGCAGTATTTT. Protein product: CASRGFPADTQYF.

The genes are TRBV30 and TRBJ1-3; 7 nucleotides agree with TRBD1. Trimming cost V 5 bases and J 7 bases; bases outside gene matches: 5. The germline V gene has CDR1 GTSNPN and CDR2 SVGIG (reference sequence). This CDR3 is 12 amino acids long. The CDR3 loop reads CAWHRGGNTIYF. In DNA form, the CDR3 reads TGTGCCTGGCACAGGGGCGGGAACACCATATATTTT.

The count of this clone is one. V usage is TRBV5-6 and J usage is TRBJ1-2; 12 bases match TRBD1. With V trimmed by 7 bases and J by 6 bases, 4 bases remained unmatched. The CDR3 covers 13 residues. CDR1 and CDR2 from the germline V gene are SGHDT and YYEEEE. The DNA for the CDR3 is TGTGCCAGCGGGGGGACAGGGGGCCATGGCTACACCTTC. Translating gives CASGGTGGHGYTF.

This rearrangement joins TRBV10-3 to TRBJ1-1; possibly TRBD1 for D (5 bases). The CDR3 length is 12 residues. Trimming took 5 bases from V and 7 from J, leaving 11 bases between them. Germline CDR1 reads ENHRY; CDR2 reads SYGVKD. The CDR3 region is CAISRLGGEAFF. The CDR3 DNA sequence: TGTGCCATCAGTCGCCTTGGGGGTGAAGCTTTCTTT.

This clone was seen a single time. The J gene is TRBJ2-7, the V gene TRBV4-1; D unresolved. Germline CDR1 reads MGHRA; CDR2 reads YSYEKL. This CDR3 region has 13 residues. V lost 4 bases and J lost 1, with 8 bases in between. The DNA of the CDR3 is TGCGCCAGCAGCCGCGGAGATTCCTACGAGCAGTACTTC. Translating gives CASSRGDSYEQYF.